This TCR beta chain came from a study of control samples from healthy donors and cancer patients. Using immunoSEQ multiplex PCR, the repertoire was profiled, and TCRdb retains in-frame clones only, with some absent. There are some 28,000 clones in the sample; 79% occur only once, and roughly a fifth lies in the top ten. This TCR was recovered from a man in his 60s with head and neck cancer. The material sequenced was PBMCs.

The CDR3 region is CASSKAHRGHSHIYEQYF. For the CDR3, the DNA is TGTGCCAGCAGCAAAGCGCACAGGGGGCACTCCCACATTTACGAGCAGTACTTC. This sequence joins TRBV21-1 and TRBJ2-7; the table gives TRBD1 as D, unverified against the DNA. TRBV21-1 is a pseudogene locus. This CDR3 region has 18 residues.